Presented here are 25 T cell receptor beta chains from one specimen sequenced in a study of cytomegalovirus exposure and HLA in healthy donors. It was with 60 Vbeta and 13 Jbeta primers that the PCR ran. The table came from immunoSEQ multiplex PCR; TCRdb's copy has only in-frame clones and leaves some out. The sample shows 100,000 to 150,000 clones, 73% of them seen only once. Sequencing was carried out using PBMCs. Receptor source: a woman aged 40-49 years in good health and CMV-seronegative.

This clone appeared a few times. The gene calls are TRBV4-3 and TRBJ2-4; possible D gene TRBD1, 6 bases. The length of the CDR3 is 14 residues. V lost 0 bases to trimming and J lost 3 bases, with 6 bases between them. Germline-derived CDR1 and CDR2 are LGHNA and YSLEER. The CDR3 sequence is CASSQEDSKNIQYF. Here the CDR3 DNA reads TGCGCCAGCAGCCAAGAGGACAGCAAAAACATTCAGTACTTC.

This chain connects TRBV13 to TRBJ2-7; D gene unclear. Germline V gene lookup returns CDR1 PRHDT and CDR2 FYEKMQ (reference sequence). Trimming took 5 bases from V and 2 from J, leaving 13 bases between them. This CDR3 contains 14 residues. The CDR3 region has the DNA TGTGCCAGCAGCCTAAACCCCAGGACCTACGAGCAGTACTTC. Translating it yields CASSLNPRTYEQYF.

This chain joins TRBV6-1 and TRBJ1-5, with D possibly TRBD1 on 5 matching bases. This CDR3 is 15 amino acids long. CDR1 and CDR2 (germline): MNHNS, SASEGT. Trimming took 2 bases from V and 7 from J, leaving 15 bases between them. The DNA of the CDR3 is TGTGCCAGCAGTGAACAGGGAGGGCCCCGCCAGCCCCAGCATTTT. This sequence encodes CASSEQGGPRQPQHF.

The V gene is TRBV5-4, the J gene TRBJ2-5; 8 bases are shared with TRBD1. This CDR3 has 15 amino acids. Germline CDR1 SGHNT, CDR2 YYREEE (reference sequence). Trimming took 5 bases from V and 2 from J; bases not matched to a gene: 8. CDR3 loop: CASRPTNRGQETQYF. CDR3 nucleotide sequence: TGTGCCAGCAGGCCAACCAACAGGGGGCAAGAGACCCAGTACTTC.

J is TRBJ2-3 and V is TRBV10-3, with D perhaps matching TRBD2 (6 bases). The germline V gene has CDR1 ENHRY and CDR2 SYGVKD. V lost 5 bases and J lost 4, with 10 bases in between. The CDR3 runs to 13 residues. CDR3 sequence reads: CAISWDSPDTQYF. In DNA, the CDR3 is TGTGCCATCAGTTGGGACTCCCCAGATACGCAGTATTTT.

This sequence joins TRBV7-8 and TRBJ1-1; TRBD1 aligns across 7 bases. The CDR3 length is 15 residues. With V trimmed by 1 base and J by 4 bases, 6 bases remained unmatched. CDR1 and CDR2 from the germline V gene are SGHVS and FQNEAQ. In DNA, the CDR3 is TGTGCCAGCAGCTTAGGAGGGGGCGGTGGCACTGAAGCTTTCTTT. Residues: CASSLGGGGGTEAFF.

This clone has a handful of counts. Germline and junction disagree at one end, which may indicate a read error. J is TRBJ2-3 and V is TRBV7-7; tentative D call: TRBD2 (5 bases). The CDR3 has 14 residues. Germline CDR1 is SSHAT and CDR2 is FNYEAQ (reference sequence). The CDR3 is CASSLGRAGDTQYF. For the CDR3, the DNA is TGTGCTAGCAGCTTAGGTCGGGCGGGAGATACGCAGTATTTT.

The genes are TRBV6-1 and TRBJ2-5; tentatively, D is TRBD1 (5 bases). Germline V lookup: CDR1 MNHNS, CDR2 SASEGT. V dropped 3 bases and J dropped 5 bases, with 16 bases sitting between them. The CDR3 loop spans 15 amino acids. This chain's CDR3 is CASSEKGLAVETQYF. The CDR3, as DNA: TGTGCCAGCAGTGAGAAGGGGCTGGCCGTCGAGACCCAGTACTTC.

The J gene is TRBJ2-2, the V gene TRBV4-3; D uncertain. Germline loops: CDR1 LGHNA, CDR2 YSLEER. The CDR3 covers 18 residues. Trimming took off 0 bases at V and 1 base at J, with 15 bases between the two ends. The CDR3 DNA reads as TGCGCCAGCAGCCAAGAGCCCTACCAAAGAGAGAACACCGGGGAGCTGTTTTTT. It encodes CASSQEPYQRENTGELFF.

The chain links TRBV7-6 to TRBJ2-3; TRBD2 matches 11 bases. V dropped 1 base and J dropped 6; count of bases not matched to a gene: 9. The germline V gene encodes CDR1 SGHVS and CDR2 FNYEAQ. The CDR3 has 17 amino acids. The CDR3 loop reads CASSLGGYSGRADTQYF. The CDR3 DNA is TGTGCCAGCAGCTTAGGGGGATATAGCGGGAGGGCCGATACGCAGTATTTT.

V is TRBV7-2 and J is TRBJ2-1; D is perhaps TRBD2 (6 bases). V was pared by 1 base and J by 6 bases, with 13 bases between. CDR1 is SGHTA and CDR2 is FQGNSA in the germline V gene. The length of the CDR3 is 15 residues. CDR3 DNA: TGTGCCAGCAGCTTAGGACGGGGGAGGACCAATGAGCAGTTCTTC. Amino acid sequence: CASSLGRGRTNEQFF.

This clone has just a few counts. V usage is TRBV6-5 and J usage is TRBJ2-1; 7 bases agree with TRBD2. V lost 5 bases, J lost 5 bases, and 6 bases stayed unmatched. Germline loops: CDR1 MNHEY, CDR2 SVGAGI. The CDR3 spans 14 residues. The CDR3 is CASSRSLANNEQFF. The CDR3 coding sequence is TGTGCCAGCAGTCGCTCACTAGCGAACAATGAGCAGTTCTTC.

The chain is built from TRBV7-9 and TRBJ1-4; D perhaps matches TRBD1 (5 bases). With 5 bases removed from V and 6 bases from J, the gap between germline ends came to 13 bases. The CDR3 contains 14 residues. Germline V CDR1 and CDR2: SEHNR, FQNEAQ (reference sequence). CDR3 loop: CASSPTGDYEKLFF. The DNA of the CDR3 is TGTGCCAGCAGCCCTACCGGGGACTATGAAAAACTGTTTTTT. Full variable domain (missing parts from reference TRBV7-9 and TRBJ1-4): DTGVSQNPRHKITKRGQNVTFRCDPISEHNRLYWYRQTLGQGPEFLTYFQNEAQLEKSRLLSDRFSAERPKGSFSTLEIQRTEQGDSAMYLCASSPTGDYEKLFFGSGTQLSVL.

In its sample, this clone was seen a few times. This chain uses TRBV4-1 with TRBJ1-2; TRBD1 is a possible D gene (6 bases). Deletions cut 5 bases from V and 3 bases from J, with 10 bases between. Germline CDR1 and CDR2: MGHRA and YSYEKL. CDR3 length equals 13 residues. CDR3 region: CASSGTGYYGYTF. The CDR3 nucleotides read TGCGCCAGCAGCGGAACAGGGTACTATGGCTACACCTTC.

The rearrangement links TRBV9 to TRBJ2-1; 8 nucleotides line up with TRBD1. Germline assignment: CDR1 SGDLS and CDR2 YYNGEE. CDR3 size: 14 residues. V trimming: 3 bases; J trimming: 6 bases; junction bases outside the gene matches: 5. CDR3 DNA: TGTGCCAGCAGCGAAGGACAGGGTGGCAATGAGCAGTTCTTC. Translation: CASSEGQGGNEQFF.

The V call is TRBV14, the J call TRBJ1-4; D is possibly TRBD1 (5 bases). This CDR3 has 17 amino acids. Germline V gene lookup returns CDR1 SGHDN and CDR2 FVKESK. V was clipped by 0 bases and J by 0 bases, with 11 bases between them. CDR3 sequence (DNA): TGTGCCAGCAGCCAAGACAGGGTAGGAGCAACTAATGAAAAACTGTTTTTT. Translated: CASSQDRVGATNEKLFF.

V gene TRBV6-6 combines with J gene TRBJ1-5, with 7 bases fitting TRBD1. V shed 6 bases and J 3 bases; nucleotides not matched to a gene: 8. Germline V gives CDR1 MNHNY, CDR2 SVGAGI (reference sequence). CDR3 length equals 15 residues. DNA of the CDR3: TGTGCCAGCAGAGCCGGGACAGAAAACAATCAGCCCCAGCATTTT. Protein: CASRAGTENNQPQHF.

J is TRBJ2-5 and V is TRBV9, with 8 nucleotides matching TRBD2. The CDR3 extends over 16 amino acids. Germline trimming cut 0 bases from V and 2 bases from J; bases unmatched to any gene: 6. The germline CDR1 and CDR2 sequences are SGDLS and YYNGEE. The CDR3 coding sequence is TGTGCCAGCAGCGTAGCAGGGCGGGGGGCTCAAGAGACCCAGTACTTC. Protein sequence: CASSVAGRGAQETQYF.

In this sample, this clone turned up a few times. The chain couples TRBV18 to TRBJ1-3; 9 bases map to TRBD1. The CDR3 contains 14 residues. The germline CDR1 and CDR2 sequences are KGHSH and LQKENI. The V gene end was trimmed by 5 bases and the J gene end by 8 bases; junction bases not matched to a gene: 7. The CDR3 protein is CASSSMDRGHTIYF. CDR3 nucleotides: TGTGCCAGCTCATCCATGGACAGGGGACACACCATATATTTT. The full variable domain, completed using reference TRBV18 and TRBJ1-3, is NAGVMQNPRHLVRRRGQEARLRCSPMKGHSHVYWYRQLPEEGLKFMVYLQKENIIDESGMPKERFSAEFPKEGPSILRIQQVVRGDSAAYFCASSSMDRGHTIYFGEGSWLTVV.

J is TRBJ1-1 and V is TRBV9; D may be TRBD1 (5 bases). Germline-derived CDR1 and CDR2 are SGDLS and YYNGEE. Trimming removed 0 bases from V and 0 bases from J, with 9 bases in between. The CDR3 contains 15 residues. The CDR3 coding sequence is TGTGCCAGCAGCGTAGGGGGCAGATTGAACACTGAAGCTTTCTTT. The encoded protein is CASSVGGRLNTEAFF.

This chain joins TRBV6-5 and TRBJ1-2; the match to TRBD1 covers 7 bases. Germline lookup yields CDR1 MNHEY and CDR2 SVGAGI. CDR3 length: 14 residues. Trimming took 6 bases from V and 3 from J; bases not matched to a gene: 7. CDR3 region: CASRETGSDYGYTF. CDR3 DNA: TGTGCCAGCAGAGAGACAGGGTCGGACTATGGCTACACCTTC.

V is TRBV11-2 and J is TRBJ2-5; 10 bases map to TRBD2. V dropped 0 bases and J dropped 4; count of bases not matched to a gene: 11. The CDR3 consists of 18 residues. Germline values: CDR1 SGHAT, CDR2 FQNNGV. The CDR3 coding sequence is TGTGCCAGCAGCTTAGATTTAGCGCAGCGGGGGGGCCGAGAGACCCAGTACTTC. It is translated as CASSLDLAQRGGRETQYF.

The chain links TRBV10-3 to TRBJ2-1; D might be TRBD2 (6 bases). V was trimmed by 3 bases and J by 6 bases, leaving 12 bases between them. The CDR3 runs 14 residues. Germline values: CDR1 ENHRY, CDR2 SYGVKD. CDR3 residues: CAISDSTSTNEQFF. As DNA, the CDR3 is TGTGCCATCAGTGACTCGACTAGTACCAATGAGCAGTTCTTC.

The chain couples TRBV27 to TRBJ1-6; maybe TRBD1 (6 bases). The V end lost 7 bases, the J end lost 6 bases, and 25 bases lay between the germline ends. The length of the CDR3 is 18 residues. Germline V gene sequence: CDR1 MNHEY, CDR2 SMNVEV (reference sequence). DNA of the CDR3: TGTGCCAGCAAACGTAAGCCCTCGGAGGACAGCGGTAATTCACCCCTCCACTTT. It encodes CASKRKPSEDSGNSPLHF.

The rearrangement links TRBV19 to TRBJ2-6, with D maybe TRBD2 (6 bases). The CDR3 has 16 amino acids. Germline V CDR1 and CDR2: LNHDA, SQIVND (reference sequence). The V gene lost 5 bases and the J gene lost 0 bases, with 11 bases spanning the gap. CDR3 DNA: TGTGCCAGTAGTTCCGGGGGAGGCTCTGGGGCCAACGTCCTGACTTTC. Protein product: CASSSGGGSGANVLTF.